The T cell receptor beta chain described here comes from a study of T cell responses to AZD1222 COVID-19 vaccine. Study-level points and caveats: Only 5 or 6 AZD1222 recipients tested seropositive at baseline. Among the donors, most were white British and more were female, and clonal diversity was possibly underestimated. Researchers report vaccine-associated CD4 TCRs spanning spike, with dominance at 160-218 and 743-854.

Trimming took off 3 bases at V and 4 bases at J, with 9 bases between the two ends. The CDR3 has 13 amino acids. Germline CDR1 and CDR2: LNHDA and SQIVND (reference sequence). On this clone itself: Its antigen is unknown.

Analysis merged second doses at about 4 or about 12 weeks. TCRdb's table, derived via immunoSEQ multiplex PCR, lists solely in-frame clones and lacks some. This repertoire shows just under 75,000 clones, around 80% found once; its top ten account for about 50%. This TCR was recovered from an adult who received the AZD1222 COVID-19 vaccine. The sample was peripheral blood, taken 28 days after the second AZD1222 dose. This rearrangement joins TRBV19 to TRBJ1-2; maybe TRBD1 (5 bases). CDR3 bases: TGTGCCAGTAGTATCATGGGGGGCTATGGCTACACCTTC. It specifies CASSIMGGYGYTF.